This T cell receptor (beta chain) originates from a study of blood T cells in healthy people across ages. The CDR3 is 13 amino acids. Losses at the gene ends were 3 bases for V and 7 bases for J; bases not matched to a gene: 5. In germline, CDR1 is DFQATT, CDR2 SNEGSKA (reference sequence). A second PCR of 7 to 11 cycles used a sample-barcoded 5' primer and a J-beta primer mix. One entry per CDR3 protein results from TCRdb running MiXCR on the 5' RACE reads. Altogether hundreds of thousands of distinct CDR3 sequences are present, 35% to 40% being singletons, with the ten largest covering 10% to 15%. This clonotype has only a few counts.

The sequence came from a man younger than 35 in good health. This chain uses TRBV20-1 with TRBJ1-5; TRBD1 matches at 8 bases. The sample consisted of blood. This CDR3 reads CSARVDRDQPQHF. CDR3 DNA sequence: TGCAGTGCTAGGGTGGACAGGGACCAGCCCCAGCATTTT.